One and the same sample provided the 26 T cell receptor beta chains below, sequenced in a study of tumour-infiltrating T cells in Burkitt lymphoma. Sequenced by immunoSEQ multiplex PCR; TCRdb stores in-frame clones only, minus some. The data show tens of thousands of clones, more than 25% seen once. The sample consisted of tumor tissue. The receptors come from a human donor with Burkitt lymphoma.

This clone showed up just once. The chain couples TRBV9 to TRBJ1-2; unclear D gene. The ends were cut back, 3 bases at V and 8 bases at J, with 8 bases in the middle. This CDR3 region has 11 residues. Germline CDR1 is SGDLS and CDR2 is YYNGEE. Here the CDR3 DNA reads TGTGCCAGCAGCGGACACCAAGGCTACACCTTC. It translates to CASSGHQGYTF.

This clone was seen only a few times. The chain joins TRBV29-1 to TRBJ2-2, with D possibly being TRBD1 (5 bases). The CDR3 runs to 12 residues. Trimming removed 7 bases from V and 3 bases from J, with 9 bases in between. Germline lookup yields CDR1 SQVTM and CDR2 ANQGSEA. In nucleotides, the CDR3 is TGCAGCGCAGGACACTACACCGGGGAGCTGTTTTTT. Translated, it gives CSAGHYTGELFF.

This clone showed up just a few times. The V gene is TRBV30, the J gene TRBJ1-6; no definite D call. Germline loops: CDR1 GTSNPN, CDR2 SVGIG (reference sequence). Trimming removed 2 bases at V and 7 bases at J, with 9 bases between. The CDR3 spans 13 residues. The CDR3, as DNA: TGTGCCTGGAGTTGGATGAACAATTCACCCCTCCACTTT. Amino acid sequence: CAWSWMNNSPLHF.

The rearrangement joins TRBV5-1 to TRBJ1-1, with D possibly matching TRBD1 (5 bases). The germline V gene encodes CDR1 SGHRS and CDR2 YFSETQ. The CDR3 covers 15 residues. Trimming cost V 4 bases and J 1 base, with 14 bases left between them. CDR3 in DNA: TGCGCCAGCAGCAAGATGGGACGGTCGAACACTGAAGCTTTCTTT. The encoded protein is CASSKMGRSNTEAFF.

A few counts support this clone. J is TRBJ1-2 and V is TRBV5-4, with TRBD1 as a possible D gene (5 bases). V was clipped by 4 bases and J by 2 bases, with 15 bases between them. Germline CDR1 is SGHNT and CDR2 is YYREEE (reference sequence). This CDR3 has 15 amino acids. The CDR3 is CASSPVGGANYGYTF. The CDR3 DNA is TGTGCCAGCAGCCCGGTGGGAGGGGCGAACTATGGCTACACCTTC.

The DNA of the CDR3 is TGTGCCAGCAGTCCGACAGTGGAGGCTGAGCAGTTCTTC. The encoded protein is CASSPTVEAEQFF. The chain recombines TRBV27 with TRBJ2-1, with D possibly being TRBD1 or TRBD2 (5 bases each). V lost 5 bases, J lost 9 bases, and 14 bases lay in between. This CDR3 region has 13 residues. Germline assignment: CDR1 MNHEY and CDR2 SMNVEV (reference sequence).

This chain links TRBV2 with TRBJ2-3; D call uncertain. V shed 8 bases and J shed 2 bases, with 8 bases lying between them. Germline assignment: CDR1 SNHLY and CDR2 FYNNEI. The CDR3 totals 12 residues. CDR3 nucleotide sequence: TGTGCCAGCGAGACTTCCACAGATACGCAGTATTTT. Its translation is CASETSTDTQYF. The whole variable domain, remainder taken from reference TRBV2 and TRBJ2-3, is EPEVTQTPSHQVTQMGQEVILRCVPISNHLYFYWYRQILGQKVEFLVSFYNNEISEKSEIFDDQFSVERPDGSNFTLKIRSTKLEDSAMYFCASETSTDTQYFGPGTRLTVL.

The V gene is TRBV7-2, the J gene TRBJ2-3, with 10 positions matching TRBD1. Germline lookup yields CDR1 SGHTA and CDR2 FQGNSA. The junction had 3 bases not matched to a gene; V was cut back by 5 bases and J by 4 bases. The CDR3 totals 14 residues. This CDR3 is CASSTGTGADTQYF. The CDR3 DNA reads as TGTGCCAGCAGCACCGGGACAGGGGCAGATACGCAGTATTTT. The whole variable domain, filled in from reference TRBV7-2 and TRBJ2-3, reads GAGVSQSPSNKVTEKGKDVELRCDPISGHTALYWYRQSLGQGLEFLIYFQGNSAPDKSGLPSDRFSAERTGGSVSTLTIQRTQQEDSAVYLCASSTGTGADTQYFGPGTRLTVL.

This clone turned up a few times. This chain links TRBV4-1 with TRBJ1-1; 7 bases fit TRBD1. This CDR3 has 18 residues. Germline CDR1 MGHRA, CDR2 YSYEKL. Germline trimming cut 0 bases from V and 6 bases from J; bases unmatched to any gene: 16. The CDR3 protein is CASSQETGTIRAGAEAFF. The CDR3 DNA reads as TGCGCCAGCAGCCAAGAGACAGGGACGATTAGGGCTGGCGCTGAAGCTTTCTTT.

V gene TRBV14 combines with J gene TRBJ2-5; TRBD2 aligns across 9 bases. The CDR3 runs 15 residues. Germline V gene sequence: CDR1 SGHDN, CDR2 FVKESK. V gave up 3 bases and J gave up 2 bases; unmatched junction bases: 4. The CDR3 DNA reads TGTGCCAGCAGCCACCGGACTAGCGTACAAGAGACCCAGTACTTC. As protein: CASSHRTSVQETQYF. Full variable domain (missing parts from reference TRBV14 and TRBJ2-5): EAGVTQFPSHSVIEKGQTVTLRCDPISGHDNLYWYRRVMGKEIKFLLHFVKESKQDESGMPNNRFLAERTGGTYSTLKVQPAELEDSGVYFCASSHRTSVQETQYFGPGTRLLVL.

The chain recombines TRBV28 with TRBJ1-3; no firm D call. The V end lost 5 bases, the J end lost 0 bases, and 17 bases lay between the germline ends. The germline gives CDR1 MDHEN, CDR2 SYDVKM. The CDR3 length is 17 residues. CDR3: CASSILPTRISGNTIYF. In nucleotides, the CDR3 is TGTGCCAGCAGTATCCTTCCAACCCGCATCTCTGGAAACACCATATATTTT. Full variable domain (remainder filled in from reference TRBV28 and TRBJ1-3): DVKVTQSSRYLVKRTGEKVFLECVQDMDHENMFWYRQDPGLGLRLIYFSYDVKMKEKGDIPEGYSVSREKKERFSLILESASTNQTSMYLCASSILPTRISGNTIYFGEGSWLTVV.

The J gene is TRBJ2-1, the V gene TRBV27; perhaps TRBD2 as D (6 bases). CDR3 size: 14 residues. V gave up 1 base and J gave up 9 bases, with 13 bases separating them. Germline lookup yields CDR1 MNHEY and CDR2 SMNVEV (reference sequence). This chain's CDR3 is CASSLWDRRGEQFF. The DNA for the CDR3 is TGTGCCAGCAGTTTATGGGACCGGCGGGGTGAGCAGTTCTTC.

This clone was seen a single time. The chain carries TRBV5-4 and TRBJ2-1; no clear D gene. The CDR3 has 13 residues. The V end lost 0 bases, the J end lost 7 bases, and 8 bases lay between the germline ends. Germline loops: CDR1 SGHNT, CDR2 YYREEE (reference sequence). CDR3 amino acids: CASSLDPWNEQFF. The CDR3 DNA is TGTGCCAGCAGCTTGGACCCATGGAATGAGCAGTTCTTC.

The V gene is TRBV20-1, the J gene TRBJ2-7; D gene uncertain. Germline CDR1 is DFQATT and CDR2 is SNEGSKA (reference sequence). The ends were cut back, 1 base at V and 4 bases at J, with 5 bases in the middle. This CDR3 region has 11 residues. CDR3 residues: CSARVGYEQYF. In DNA, the CDR3 is TGCAGTGCTAGAGTGGGATACGAGCAGTACTTC.

This clone was seen a few times. The V and J genes are TRBV7-2 and TRBJ1-1, with D perhaps matching TRBD1 (6 bases). The V gene lost 5 bases and the J gene lost 1 base, with 11 bases spanning the gap. CDR1 is SGHTA and CDR2 is FQGNSA in the germline V gene. The CDR3 has 14 residues. DNA for the CDR3: TGTGCCAGCAGCGCACAGGGTTGGAACACTGAAGCTTTCTTT. This codes for CASSAQGWNTEAFF.

Only a few counts were recorded for this clone. The chain recombines TRBV25-1 with TRBJ2-6; no clear D. Germline assignment: CDR1 MGHDK and CDR2 SYGVNS. The V and J ends lost 2 bases and 1 base respectively, with 3 bases between them. CDR3 length: 14 residues. The CDR3: CASSESSGANVLTF. The CDR3 DNA sequence: TGTGCCAGCAGTGAAAGTTCTGGGGCCAACGTCCTGACTTTC.

This clone was recorded a few times. The chain has TRBV7-7 and TRBJ2-1, with TRBD2 matching over 13 bases. The CDR3 loop spans 15 amino acids. Germline CDR1 SSHAT, CDR2 FNYEAQ (reference sequence). The V gene end was trimmed by 5 bases and the J gene end by 7 bases; junction bases not matched to a gene: 5. CDR3 nucleotide sequence: TGTGCCAGCAGCCGACTACTAGCGGGGGGGAATGAGCAGTTCTTC. Its translation: CASSRLLAGGNEQFF.

Notes on this clone: Distinct nucleotide sequences in the sample also encode this CDR3. J is TRBJ1-2 and V is TRBV5-4; tentative D call: TRBD1 (5 bases). V lost 0 bases, J lost 6 bases, and 15 bases lay in between. The CDR3 runs 15 residues. The V gene's germline CDR1 is SGHNT and CDR2 YYREEE (reference sequence). The CDR3 DNA reads as TGTGCCAGCAGCTTGGCTCTCAGGGCCAAGAATGGCTACACCTTC. This sequence encodes CASSLALRAKNGYTF. Complete variable domain (other parts from reference TRBV5-4 and TRBJ1-2): ETGVTQSPTHLIKTRGQQVTLRCSSQSGHNTVSWYQQALGQGPQFIFQYYREEENGRGNFPPRFSGLQFPNYSSELNVNALELDDSALYLCASSLALRAKNGYTFGSGTRLTVV.

The V call is TRBV7-8, the J call TRBJ2-7, with D hard to call. CDR1 and CDR2 from the germline V gene are SGHVS and FQNEAQ. Trimming removed 3 bases from V and 2 bases from J, with 20 bases in between. CDR3 length: 17 residues. The CDR3 protein is CASSFPSASLQTYEQYF. The CDR3 bases are TGTGCCAGCAGCTTCCCCTCGGCCAGCCTCCAAACCTACGAGCAGTACTTC.

The V and J genes are TRBV14 and TRBJ1-2, with D possibly matching TRBD1 (6 bases). Germline assignment: CDR1 SGHDN and CDR2 FVKESK. The CDR3 has 13 residues. With 5 bases removed from V and 3 bases from J, the gap between germline ends came to 10 bases. The CDR3 nucleotides read TGTGCCAGCAGCGAACAGGGTTACTATGGCTACACCTTC. Its protein is CASSEQGYYGYTF.

The chain joins TRBV2 to TRBJ1-6, with 9 bases aligning to TRBD1. V lost 5 bases to trimming and J lost 10 bases; unmatched junction nucleotides: 3. The germline gives CDR1 SNHLY, CDR2 FYNNEI. The CDR3 runs 13 residues. For the CDR3, the DNA is TGTGCCAGCAGTCGGGACAGGGAATCACCCCTCCACTTT. Amino acids: CASSRDRESPLHF.

This clone was seen a few times. J is TRBJ1-6 and V is TRBV27; D is undetermined. CDR1 is MNHEY, CDR2 SMNVEV, per germline (reference sequence). The CDR3 sequence is 13 residues long. V was clipped by 3 bases and J by 8 bases, with 8 bases between them. This CDR3 reads CASSFVMDSPLHF. CDR3 DNA: TGTGCCAGCAGTTTTGTAATGGATTCACCCCTCCACTTT.

The rearrangement joins TRBV5-1 to TRBJ2-5; 14 bases map to TRBD2. CDR3 size: 16 residues. The V segment lost 0 bases and the J segment 4 bases; nucleotides outside the gene matches: 2. CDR1 is SGHRS and CDR2 is YFSETQ in the germline V gene. CDR3 loop: CASSLAGTSGGETQYF. The CDR3 nucleotides read TGCGCCAGCAGCTTGGCTGGGACTAGCGGGGGAGAGACCCAGTACTTC.

This clone was recorded a few times. The chain links TRBV5-1 to TRBJ1-1; 7 bases are shared with TRBD1. V was pared by 7 bases and J by 1 base, with 19 bases of the junction left unmatched. CDR3 length equals 18 residues. Germline CDR1 is SGHRS and CDR2 is YFSETQ. In nucleotides, the CDR3 is TGCGCCAGCCACAGGGGTGGGGACAAGGTAATTTCGAACACTGAAGCTTTCTTT. Residues: CASHRGGDKVISNTEAFF.

CDR3 bases: TGCGCCAGCAGCCAAGACCCGGGACGTGGCGGTTGGGCCAAAAACATTCAGTACTTC. Translated, it gives CASSQDPGRGGWAKNIQYF. The V call is TRBV4-1, the J call TRBJ2-4; TRBD1 or TRBD2 may be the D gene (5 bases each). The CDR3 loop spans 19 amino acids. CDR1 and CDR2 from the germline V gene are MGHRA and YSYEKL. V was trimmed by 0 bases and J by 1 base, leaving 19 bases between them.

The chain combines TRBV5-4 with TRBJ2-2; tentatively, D is TRBD1 (5 bases). The CDR3 runs to 15 residues. The V end was cut by 4 bases, the J end by 2 bases, with 12 bases between. Germline CDR1 is SGHNT and CDR2 is YYREEE (reference sequence). The CDR3 loop reads CASSPTDRNTGELFF. The CDR3 nucleotides read TGTGCCAGCAGCCCGACTGACAGAAACACCGGGGAGCTGTTTTTT.